Listed below are T cell receptor beta chains from one sample, sequenced in a study of cytomegalovirus exposure and HLA in healthy donors. The repertoire was sequenced with immunoSEQ multiplex PCR; TCRdb's copy has only in-frame clones and lacks some. The sample records some 120,000 clones, 70% to 80% being singletons. The sequenced material came from PBMCs. The source is a man between 50 and 59 years old in good health and CMV-seronegative. Each CDR3 is given with its conserved first and last residue. The D gene is left open where the match is weak. Clone size is stated in some rows and not others, as once, few, many or a class when expanded.

TRBV14,TRBJ1-1,-,TRBD1,CASSQGFQGAEAFF,TGTGCCAGCAGCCAAGGGTTCCAGGGGGCCGAAGCTTTCTTT
TRBV27,TRBJ2-3,-,-,CASSGGWDTQYF,TGTGCCAGCAGCGGAGGGTGGGATACGCAGTATTTT
TRBV5-4,TRBJ2-1,-,TRBD2,CASSLGSGSTQFF,TGTGCCAGCAGCTTGGGTAGCGGGAGCACCCAGTTCTTC
TRBV28,TRBJ2-7,-,TRBD1,CASSRGGQGAGEQYF,TGTGCCAGCAGTCGCGGGGGACAGGGTGCCGGCGAGCAGTACTTC
TRBV5-1,TRBJ1-4,once,TRBD1,CASSLAQGAGEKLFF,TGCGCCAGCAGCTTGGCACAGGGGGCGGGTGAAAAACTGTTTTTT
TRBV5-5,TRBJ2-2,few,-,CASSLVASTGELFF,TGTGCCAGCAGCTTGGTGGCCTCTACCGGGGAGCTGTTTTTT
TRBV11-2,TRBJ1-1,few,-,CASSFISARAFF,TGTGCCAGCAGCTTTATTTCCGCTCGGGCTTTCTTT
TRBV5-1,TRBJ1-2,once,-,CASSLEAGNYGYTF,TGCGCCAGCAGCTTGGAGGCAGGGAACTATGGCTACACCTTC
TRBV10-3,TRBJ1-5,-,-,CAISETDSNQPQHF,TGTGCCATCAGTGAGACAGATAGCAATCAGCCCCAGCATTTT
TRBV7-8,TRBJ2-3,-,TRBD1,CASKRGPSTDTQYF,TGTGCCAGCAAGAGGGGGCCTAGCACAGATACGCAGTATTTT
TRBV21-1,TRBJ2-7,-,-,CASSINSPYEQYF,TGTGCCAGCAGCATAAACAGTCCCTACGAGCAGTACTTC
TRBV5-6,TRBJ2-1,-,-,CASSLGSYSYNEQFF,TGTGCCAGCAGCTTGGGGAGCTACTCCTACAATGAGCAGTTCTTC
TRBV5-1,TRBJ2-1,-,TRBD2,CASSLAVGGREDNEQFF,TGCGCCAGCAGCTTGGCGGTGGGTGGGAGGGAGGACAATGAGCAGTTCTTC
TRBV9,TRBJ2-6,-,-,CASSRGGTNSGANVLTF,TGTGCCAGCAGCCGTGGCGGGACCAACTCTGGGGCCAACGTCCTGACTTTC
TRBV11-2,TRBJ2-7,once,-,CASSPRESPYEQYF,TGTGCCAGCAGCCCCCGCGAGTCCCCCTACGAGCAGTACTTC
TRBV7-9,TRBJ2-1,-,-,CASSRRGTYNEQFF,TGTGCCAGCAGCCGAAGGGGGACCTACAATGAGCAGTTCTTC
TRBV10-1,TRBJ2-2,-,-,CASSGRGRANTGELFF,TGCGCCAGCAGTGGTAGGGGCCGCGCGAACACCGGGGAGCTGTTTTTT